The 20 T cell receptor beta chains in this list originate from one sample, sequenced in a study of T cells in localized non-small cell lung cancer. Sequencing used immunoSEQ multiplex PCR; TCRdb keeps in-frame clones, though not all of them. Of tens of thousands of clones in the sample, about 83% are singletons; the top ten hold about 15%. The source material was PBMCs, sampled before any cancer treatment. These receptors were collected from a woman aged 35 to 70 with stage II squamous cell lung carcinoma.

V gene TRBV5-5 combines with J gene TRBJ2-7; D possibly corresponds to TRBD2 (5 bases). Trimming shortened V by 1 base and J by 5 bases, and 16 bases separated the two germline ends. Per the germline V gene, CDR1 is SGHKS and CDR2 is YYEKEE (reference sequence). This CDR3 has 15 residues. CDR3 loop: CASSLRGPQSDEQYF. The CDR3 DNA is TGTGCCAGCAGCTTGCGGGGTCCGCAATCTGACGAGCAGTACTTC.

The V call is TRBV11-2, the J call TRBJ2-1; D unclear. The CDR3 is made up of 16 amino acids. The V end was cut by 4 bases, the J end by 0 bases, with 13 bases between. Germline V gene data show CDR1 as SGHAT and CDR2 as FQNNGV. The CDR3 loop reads CASSSNTETSYNEQFF. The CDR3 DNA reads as TGTGCCAGCAGCTCCAATACAGAGACCTCCTACAATGAGCAGTTCTTC.

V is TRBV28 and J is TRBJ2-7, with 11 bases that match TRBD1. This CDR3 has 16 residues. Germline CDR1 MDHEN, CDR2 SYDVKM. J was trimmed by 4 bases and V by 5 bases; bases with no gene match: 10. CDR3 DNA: TGTGCCAGCAGTCCAGCCGGGACAGGGGGGGAGTACGAGCAGTACTTC. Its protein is CASSPAGTGGEYEQYF.

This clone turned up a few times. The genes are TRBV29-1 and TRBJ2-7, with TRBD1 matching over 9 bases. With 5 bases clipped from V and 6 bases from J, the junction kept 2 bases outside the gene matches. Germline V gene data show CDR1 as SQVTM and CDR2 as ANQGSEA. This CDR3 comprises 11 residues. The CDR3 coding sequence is TGCAGCGTTCAGACAGGGGGCGAGCAGTACTTC. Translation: CSVQTGGEQYF.

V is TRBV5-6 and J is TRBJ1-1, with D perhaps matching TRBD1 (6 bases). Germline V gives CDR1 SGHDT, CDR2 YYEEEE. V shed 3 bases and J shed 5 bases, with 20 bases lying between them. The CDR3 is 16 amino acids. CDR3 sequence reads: CASSSLESRGGTEAFF. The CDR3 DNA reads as TGTGCCAGCAGCTCCCTAGAGTCCAGGGGAGGGACTGAAGCTTTCTTT.

The CDR3 DNA is TGTGCCAGCAGTGACGGCTTTAGCTCCTACGAGCAGTACTTC. This gives the protein CASSDGFSSYEQYF. The V gene is TRBV6-1, the J gene TRBJ2-7; D call uncertain. This CDR3 spans 14 amino acids. CDR1 and CDR2 from the germline V gene are MNHNS and SASEGT. The ends were cut back, 3 bases at V and 0 bases at J, with 9 bases in the middle.

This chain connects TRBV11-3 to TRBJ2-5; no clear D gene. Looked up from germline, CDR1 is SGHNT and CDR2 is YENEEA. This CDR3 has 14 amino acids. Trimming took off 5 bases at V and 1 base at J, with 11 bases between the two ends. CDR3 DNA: TGTGCCAGCAGCGTCTGGTCAACCCAAGAGACCCAGTACTTC. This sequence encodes CASSVWSTQETQYF.

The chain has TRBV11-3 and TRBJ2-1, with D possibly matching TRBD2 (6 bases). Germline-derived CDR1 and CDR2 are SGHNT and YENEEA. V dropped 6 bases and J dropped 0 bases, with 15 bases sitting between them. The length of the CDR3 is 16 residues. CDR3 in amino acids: CASSSRGLDSYNEQFF. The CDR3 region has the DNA TGTGCCAGCAGTTCGAGGGGACTCGACTCCTACAATGAGCAGTTCTTC.

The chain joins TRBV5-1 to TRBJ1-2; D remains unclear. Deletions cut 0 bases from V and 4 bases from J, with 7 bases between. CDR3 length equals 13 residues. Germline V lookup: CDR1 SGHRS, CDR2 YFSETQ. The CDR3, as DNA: TGCGCCAGCAGCTTGGAATCTCCCTATGGCTACACCTTC. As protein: CASSLESPYGYTF.

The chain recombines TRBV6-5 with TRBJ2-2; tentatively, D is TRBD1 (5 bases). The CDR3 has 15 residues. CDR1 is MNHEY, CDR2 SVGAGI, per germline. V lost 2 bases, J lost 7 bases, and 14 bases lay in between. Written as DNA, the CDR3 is TGTGCCAGCAGTTACAATAGCAGGGCGATCGGGGAGCTGTTTTTT. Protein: CASSYNSRAIGELFF.

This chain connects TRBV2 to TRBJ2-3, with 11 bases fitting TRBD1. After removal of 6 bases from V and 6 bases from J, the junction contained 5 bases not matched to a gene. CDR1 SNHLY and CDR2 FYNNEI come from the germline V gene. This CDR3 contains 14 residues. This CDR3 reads CASSGDRGSDTQYF. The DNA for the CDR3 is TGTGCCAGCAGCGGGGACAGGGGGTCGGATACGCAGTATTTT. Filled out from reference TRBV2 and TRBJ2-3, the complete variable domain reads EPEVTQTPSHQVTQMGQEVILRCVPISNHLYFYWYRQILGQKVEFLVSFYNNEISEKSEIFDDQFSVERPDGSNFTLKIRSTKLEDSAMYFCASSGDRGSDTQYFGPGTRLTVL.

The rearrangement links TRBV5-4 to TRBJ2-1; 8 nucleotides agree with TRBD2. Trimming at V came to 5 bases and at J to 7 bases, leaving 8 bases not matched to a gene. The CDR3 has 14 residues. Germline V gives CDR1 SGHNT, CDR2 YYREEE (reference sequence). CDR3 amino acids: CASSLAGSGNEQFF. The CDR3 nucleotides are TGTGCCAGCAGTCTAGCGGGCAGTGGAAATGAGCAGTTCTTC.

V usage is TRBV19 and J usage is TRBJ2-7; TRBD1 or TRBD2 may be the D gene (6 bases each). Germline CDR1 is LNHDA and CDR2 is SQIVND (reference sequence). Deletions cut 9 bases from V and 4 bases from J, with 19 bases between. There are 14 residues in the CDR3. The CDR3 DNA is TGTGCCAGCCGCATCAAGGGGGGAACTTACGAGCAGTACTTC. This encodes CASRIKGGTYEQYF.

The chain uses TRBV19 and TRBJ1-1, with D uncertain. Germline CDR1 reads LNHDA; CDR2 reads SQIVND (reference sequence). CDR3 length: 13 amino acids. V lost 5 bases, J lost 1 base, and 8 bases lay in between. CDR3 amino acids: CASSDATNTEAFF. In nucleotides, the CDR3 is TGTGCCAGTAGTGACGCCACGAACACTGAAGCTTTCTTT.

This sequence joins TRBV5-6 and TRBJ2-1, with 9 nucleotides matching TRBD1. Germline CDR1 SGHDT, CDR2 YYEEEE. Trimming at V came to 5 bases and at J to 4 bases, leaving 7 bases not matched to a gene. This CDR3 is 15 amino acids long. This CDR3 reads CASRLTGGRYNEQFF. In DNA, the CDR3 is TGTGCCAGCAGACTTACAGGGGGCAGGTACAATGAGCAGTTCTTC. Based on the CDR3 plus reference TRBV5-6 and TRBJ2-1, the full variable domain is DAGVTQSPTHLIKTRGQQVTLRCSPKSGHDTVSWYQQALGQGPQFIFQYYEEEERQRGNFPDRFSGHQFPNYSSELNVNALLLGDSALYLCASRLTGGRYNEQFFGPGTRLTVL.

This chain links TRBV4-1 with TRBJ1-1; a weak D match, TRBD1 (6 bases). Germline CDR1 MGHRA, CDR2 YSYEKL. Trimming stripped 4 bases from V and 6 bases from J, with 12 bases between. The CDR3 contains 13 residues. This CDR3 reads CASSRQAGSEAFF. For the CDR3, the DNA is TGCGCCAGCAGCCGACAGGCCGGCTCTGAAGCTTTCTTT.

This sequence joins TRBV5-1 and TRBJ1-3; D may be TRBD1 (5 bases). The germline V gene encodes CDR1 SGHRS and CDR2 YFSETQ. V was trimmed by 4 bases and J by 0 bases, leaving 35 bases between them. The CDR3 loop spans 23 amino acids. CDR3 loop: CASSPDGTPDSSLLKSSGNTIYF. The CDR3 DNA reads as TGCGCCAGCAGCCCAGACGGTACCCCTGACAGCTCTCTACTTAAAAGCTCTGGAAACACCATATATTTT. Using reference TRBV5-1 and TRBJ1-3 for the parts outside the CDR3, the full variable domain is KAGVTQTPRYLIKTRGQQVTLSCSPISGHRSVSWYQQTPGQGLQFLFEYFSETQRNKGNFPGRFSGRQFSNSRSEMNVSTLELGDSALYLCASSPDGTPDSSLLKSSGNTIYFGEGSWLTVV.

The chain's CDR3 is CASSELHTNYGYTF. CDR3 nucleotides: TGTGCCAGCAGTGAACTCCACACTAACTATGGCTACACCTTC. This chain links TRBV6-5 with TRBJ1-2; D remains ambiguous. The germline gives CDR1 MNHEY, CDR2 SVGAGI. CDR3 length: 14 amino acids. V lost 5 bases, J lost 0 bases, and 10 bases lay in between.

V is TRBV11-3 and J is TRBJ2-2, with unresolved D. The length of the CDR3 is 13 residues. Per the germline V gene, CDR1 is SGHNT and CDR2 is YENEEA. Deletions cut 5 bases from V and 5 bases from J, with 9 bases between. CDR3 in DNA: TGTGCCAGCAGCCCGACTGGGACCGGGGAGCTGTTTTTT. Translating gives CASSPTGTGELFF.

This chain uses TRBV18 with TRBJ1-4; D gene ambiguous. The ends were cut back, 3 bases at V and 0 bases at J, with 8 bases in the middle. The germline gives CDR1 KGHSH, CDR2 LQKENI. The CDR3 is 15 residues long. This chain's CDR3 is CASSPDGATNEKLFF. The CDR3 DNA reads TGTGCCAGCTCACCTGACGGCGCAACTAATGAAAAACTGTTTTTT.